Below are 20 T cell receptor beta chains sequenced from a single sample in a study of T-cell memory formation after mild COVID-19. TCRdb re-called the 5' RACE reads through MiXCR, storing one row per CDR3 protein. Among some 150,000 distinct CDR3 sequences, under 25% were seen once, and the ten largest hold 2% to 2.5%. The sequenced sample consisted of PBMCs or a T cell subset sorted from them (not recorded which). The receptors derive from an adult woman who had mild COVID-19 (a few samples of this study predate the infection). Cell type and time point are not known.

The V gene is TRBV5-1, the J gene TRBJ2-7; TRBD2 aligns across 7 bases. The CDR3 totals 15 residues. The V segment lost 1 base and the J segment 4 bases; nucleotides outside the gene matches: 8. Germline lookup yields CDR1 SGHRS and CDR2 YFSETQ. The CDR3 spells CASSLPRLAVYEQYF. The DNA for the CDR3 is TGCGCCAGCAGCTTGCCCCGACTAGCTGTGTACGAGCAGTACTTC.

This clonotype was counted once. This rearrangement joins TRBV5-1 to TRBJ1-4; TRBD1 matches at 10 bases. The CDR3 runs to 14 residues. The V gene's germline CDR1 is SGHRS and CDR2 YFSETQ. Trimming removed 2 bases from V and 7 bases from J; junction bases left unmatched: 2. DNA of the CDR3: TGCGCCAGCAGCTTCGGACAGGGGGGTGAAAAACTGTTTTTT. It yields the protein CASSFGQGGEKLFF.

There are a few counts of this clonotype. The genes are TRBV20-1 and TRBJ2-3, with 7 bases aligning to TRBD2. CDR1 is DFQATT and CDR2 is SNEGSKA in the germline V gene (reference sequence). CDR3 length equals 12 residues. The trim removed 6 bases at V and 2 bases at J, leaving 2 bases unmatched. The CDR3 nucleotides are TGCAGTGCACAGCGGGACACAGATACGCAGTATTTT. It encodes CSAQRDTDTQYF.

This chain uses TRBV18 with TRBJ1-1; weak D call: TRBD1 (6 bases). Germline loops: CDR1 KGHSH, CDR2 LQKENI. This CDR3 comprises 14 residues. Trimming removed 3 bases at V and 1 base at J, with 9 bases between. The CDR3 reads CASSPRGSNTEAFF. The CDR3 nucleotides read TGTGCCAGCTCACCCAGGGGATCGAACACTGAAGCTTTCTTT.

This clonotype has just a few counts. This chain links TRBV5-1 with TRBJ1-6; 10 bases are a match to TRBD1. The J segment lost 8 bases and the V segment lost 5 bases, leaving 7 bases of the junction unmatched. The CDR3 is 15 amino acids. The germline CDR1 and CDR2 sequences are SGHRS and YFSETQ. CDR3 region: CASRPRGTGDSPLHF. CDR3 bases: TGCGCCAGCAGACCAAGAGGGACAGGGGATTCACCCCTCCACTTT.

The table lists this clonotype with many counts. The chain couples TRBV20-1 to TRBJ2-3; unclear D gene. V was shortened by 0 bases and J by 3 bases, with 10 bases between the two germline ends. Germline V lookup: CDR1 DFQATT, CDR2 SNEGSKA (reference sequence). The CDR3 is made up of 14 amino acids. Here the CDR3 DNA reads TGCAGTGCTAGAGATACCGAAGGGACAGATACGCAGTATTTT. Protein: CSARDTEGTDTQYF.

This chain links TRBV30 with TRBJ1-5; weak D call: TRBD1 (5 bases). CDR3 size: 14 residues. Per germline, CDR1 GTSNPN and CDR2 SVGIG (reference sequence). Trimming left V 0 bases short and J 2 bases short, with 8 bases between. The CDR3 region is CAWSVMTGNQPQHF. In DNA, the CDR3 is TGTGCCTGGAGTGTAATGACAGGCAATCAGCCCCAGCATTTT.

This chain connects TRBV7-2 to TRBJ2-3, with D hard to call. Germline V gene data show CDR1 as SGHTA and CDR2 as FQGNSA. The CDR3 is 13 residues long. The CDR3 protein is CSSLVPSTDTQYF. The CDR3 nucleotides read TGTTCGAGCTTGGTACCTAGCACAGATACGCAGTATTTT. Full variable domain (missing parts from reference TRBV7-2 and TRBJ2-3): GAGVSQSPSNKVTEKGKDVELRCDPISGHTALYWYRQSLGQGLEFLIYFQGNSAPDKSGLPSDRFSAERTGGSVSTLTIQRTQQEDSAVYLCSSLVPSTDTQYFGPGTRLTVL.

CDR3 amino acids: CASSYEASGNNEQFF. Here the CDR3 DNA reads TGTGCCAGCAGTTACGAGGCTAGCGGGAATAATGAGCAGTTCTTC. The chain carries TRBV6-2 or TRBV6-3 and TRBJ2-1, with 9 bases lining up with TRBD2. Trimming at V came to 2 bases and at J to 7 bases, leaving 6 bases not matched to a gene. The CDR3 consists of 15 residues. Germline V lookup: CDR1 MNHEY, CDR2 SVGEGT.

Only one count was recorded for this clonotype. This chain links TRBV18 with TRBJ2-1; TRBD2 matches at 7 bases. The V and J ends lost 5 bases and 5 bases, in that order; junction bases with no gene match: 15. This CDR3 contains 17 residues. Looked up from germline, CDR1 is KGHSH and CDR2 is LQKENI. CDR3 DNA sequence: TGTGCCAGCTCATTTTCTAGGGCGGGAGAAAAGAACAATGAGCAGTTCTTC. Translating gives CASSFSRAGEKNNEQFF. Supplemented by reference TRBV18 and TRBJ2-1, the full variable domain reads NAGVMQNPRHLVRRRGQEARLRCSPMKGHSHVYWYRQLPEEGLKFMVYLQKENIIDESGMPKERFSAEFPKEGPSILRIQQVVRGDSAAYFCASSFSRAGEKNNEQFFGPGTRLTVL.

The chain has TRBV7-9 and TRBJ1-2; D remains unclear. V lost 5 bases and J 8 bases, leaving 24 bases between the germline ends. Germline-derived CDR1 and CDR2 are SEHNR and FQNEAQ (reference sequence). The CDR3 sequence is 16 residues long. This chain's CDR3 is CASSRTSIMAGGGYTF. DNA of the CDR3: TGTGCCAGCAGCCGCACTTCGATTATGGCAGGAGGGGGCTACACCTTC. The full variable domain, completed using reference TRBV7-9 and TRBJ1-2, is DTGVSQNPRHKITKRGQNVTFRCDPISEHNRLYWYRQTLGQGPEFLTYFQNEAQLEKSRLLSDRFSAERPKGSFSTLEIQRTEQGDSAMYLCASSRTSIMAGGGYTFGSGTRLTVV.

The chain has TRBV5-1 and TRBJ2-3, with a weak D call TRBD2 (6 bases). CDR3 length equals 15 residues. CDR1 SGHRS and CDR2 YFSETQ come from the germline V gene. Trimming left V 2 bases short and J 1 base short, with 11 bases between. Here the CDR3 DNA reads TGCGCCAGCAGCTTTGGCGGGGAAGGCACAGATACGCAGTATTTT. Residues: CASSFGGEGTDTQYF.

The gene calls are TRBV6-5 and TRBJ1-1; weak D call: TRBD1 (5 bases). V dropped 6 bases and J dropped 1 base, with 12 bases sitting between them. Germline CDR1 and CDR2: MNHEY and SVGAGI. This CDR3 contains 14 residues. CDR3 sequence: CASRNYGGNTEAFF. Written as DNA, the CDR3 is TGTGCCAGCAGGAATTACGGGGGGAACACTGAAGCTTTCTTT.

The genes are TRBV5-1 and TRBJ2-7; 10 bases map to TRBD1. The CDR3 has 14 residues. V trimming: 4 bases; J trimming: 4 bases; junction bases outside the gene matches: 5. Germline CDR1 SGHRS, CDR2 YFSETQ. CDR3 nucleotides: TGCGCCAGCAGCCCGACAGGGGGCCGATACGAGCAGTACTTC. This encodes CASSPTGGRYEQYF.

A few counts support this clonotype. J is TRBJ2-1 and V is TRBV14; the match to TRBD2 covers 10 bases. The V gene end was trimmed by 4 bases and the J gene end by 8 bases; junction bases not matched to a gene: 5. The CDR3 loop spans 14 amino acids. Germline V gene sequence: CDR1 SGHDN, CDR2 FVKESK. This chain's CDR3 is CASSRRLAGDEQFF. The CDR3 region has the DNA TGTGCCAGCAGCCGCCGCCTAGCGGGAGATGAGCAGTTCTTC.

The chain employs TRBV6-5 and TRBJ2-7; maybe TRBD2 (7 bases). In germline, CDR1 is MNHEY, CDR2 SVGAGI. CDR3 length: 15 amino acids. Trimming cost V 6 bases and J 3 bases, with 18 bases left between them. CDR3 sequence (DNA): TGTGCCAGCAGCTACCAGGCCGGGGGGCACTACGAGCAGTACTTC. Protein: CASSYQAGGHYEQYF.

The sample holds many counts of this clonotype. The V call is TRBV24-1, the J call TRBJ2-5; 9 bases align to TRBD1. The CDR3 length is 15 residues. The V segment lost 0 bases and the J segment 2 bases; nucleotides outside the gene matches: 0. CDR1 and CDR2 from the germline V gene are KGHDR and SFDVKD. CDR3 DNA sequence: TGTGCCACCAGTGATTTGGGACAGGGGCAAGAGACCCAGTACTTC. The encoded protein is CATSDLGQGQETQYF.

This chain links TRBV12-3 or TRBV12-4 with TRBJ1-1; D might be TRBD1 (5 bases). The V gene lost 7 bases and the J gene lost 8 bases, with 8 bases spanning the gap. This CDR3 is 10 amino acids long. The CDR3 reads CASTPGEAFF. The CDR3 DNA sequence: TGTGCCAGCACCCCAGGGGAAGCTTTCTTT.

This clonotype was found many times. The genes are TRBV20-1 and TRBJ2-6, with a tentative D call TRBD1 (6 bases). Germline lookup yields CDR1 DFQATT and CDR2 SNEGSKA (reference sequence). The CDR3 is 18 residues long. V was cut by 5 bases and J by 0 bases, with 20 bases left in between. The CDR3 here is CSAQSRRGQLSGANVLTF. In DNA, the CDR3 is TGCAGTGCTCAGAGCCGTAGAGGACAGCTCTCTGGGGCCAACGTCCTGACTTTC.

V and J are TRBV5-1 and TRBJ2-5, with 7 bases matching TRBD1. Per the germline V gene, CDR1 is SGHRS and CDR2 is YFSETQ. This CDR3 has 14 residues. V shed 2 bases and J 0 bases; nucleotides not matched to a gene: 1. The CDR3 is CASSLQGYQETQYF. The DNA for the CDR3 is TGCGCCAGCAGCTTACAGGGGTACCAAGAGACCCAGTACTTC.